The rows below give T cell receptor beta chains drawn from one sample of a study of blood T cell repertoires in COVID-19. Profiled with immunoSEQ multiplex PCR; TCRdb holds only in-frame clones, not every one. The sample has over 300,000 clones; around 89% are singletons. The sample was PBMCs or T cells enriched from blood (not recorded which). These receptors came from a woman in her twenties or thirties with acute COVID-19. The conserved cysteine and the conserved F or W are not part of the CDR3 here. Fields, in order: J gene, V gene, CDR3 protein.

>TRBJ1-1|TRBV7-2
ASSLALLNTEAF
>TRBJ2-1|TRBV7-3
ASTAGTGSWGEQF
>TRBJ2-7|TRBV6-6
ASSYSMAGEQY
>TRBJ1-6|TRBV15
ATSRDLGTGYNSPLH
>TRBJ1-4|TRBV5-5
ASSFLTATNEKLF
>TRBJ1-1|TRBV12-2
ASRPDLQEYTEAF
>TRBJ2-3|TRBV5-6
ASSLKGAYTDTQY
>TRBJ2-7|TRBV3-1/TRBV3-2
ASSQRGYEQY
>TRBJ2-7|TRBV7-2
ASSRGTGSYEQY
>TRBJ2-7|TRBV10-2
ASSVAVLYEQY
>TRBJ1-1|TRBV10-1
ASSGQLNTEAF
>TRBJ1-2|TRBV30
AWNLDRTYGYT
>TRBJ1-2|TRBV7-2
ASSLKGTGGGYT
>TRBJ1-5|TRBV6-1
ASSEGTGPRGYSNQPQH
>TRBJ1-3|TRBV9
ASSGDRVYGNTIY
>TRBJ1-3|TRBV28
ASSPGAGNTIY
>TRBJ2-7|TRBV11-3
ASSLDGAPRVTYEQY
>TRBJ2-2|TRBV27
ASSFWGGGSNTGELF
>TRBJ1-6|TRBV5-6
ASSLGQPPKSLH
>TRBJ2-3|TRBV11-1
ASSIQGDGSTDTQY
>TRBJ2-2|TRBV7-3
ASSSTGGELF
>TRBJ2-4|TRBV5-1
ASSLASGVAKNIQY
>TRBJ1-1|TRBV27
ASSSSVSGNTEAF
>TRBJ1-6|TRBV25-1
ASSGRENSPLH
>TRBJ1-2|TRBV6-2/TRBV6-3
ASSSAGRLGYT
>TRBJ2-7|TRBV12-5
ASGLGPGLYEQY
>TRBJ2-7|TRBV7-2
ASSLAYYEQY
>TRBJ1-2|TRBV7-9
ASSLGSRQVGYGYT
>TRBJ2-6|TRBV5-1
ASSRSTGANVLT
>TRBJ2-1|TRBV7-3
ASSLTGDEQF
>TRBJ2-5|TRBV10-2
ASETPGETQY
>TRBJ2-5|TRBV6-4
ASSDSQRGMRETQY
>TRBJ1-2|TRBV6-1
ASSERDTGIYGYT
>TRBJ1-2|TRBV9
ASKGGGYSGYT
>TRBJ1-2|TRBV27
ASSSPGQGSGYT
>TRBJ1-3|TRBV9
ASSVTGDSGNTIY
>TRBJ1-4|TRBV3-1/TRBV3-2
ASRGPGQGIEKLF
>TRBJ1-3|TRBV10-2
ASSEGGSGNTIY
>TRBJ2-7|TRBV24-1
ATSDFGTGGTYEQY
>TRBJ1-4|TRBV7-9
ASSLSEKANEKLF
>TRBJ2-1|TRBV15
ATSRDRGYNEQF
>TRBJ2-2|TRBV24-1
ATSAEGRTGELF
>TRBJ1-6|TRBV7-2
ASSFLDRGVLSPLH
>TRBJ2-1|TRBV5-4
ASSLIAGVHNEQF
>TRBJ2-2|TRBV24-1
ATSFTGVAGELF
>TRBJ1-2|TRBV2
ASRDDRGGYGYT
>TRBJ1-4|TRBV6-1
ASSEAGAQGTKLF
>TRBJ1-3|TRBV15
ATSPGSGNTIY
>TRBJ1-5|TRBV28
ASSIQGWNQPQH
>TRBJ2-2|TRBV7-3
ASSRLGGGAIGELF
>TRBJ1-1|TRBV5-6
ASSLAGAGRWATEAF
>TRBJ2-2|TRBV7-7
ASSPVGGYTGELF
>TRBJ1-5|TRBV6-6
ASSSSGARALYSNQPQH
>TRBJ1-3|TRBV27
ASSSLGGRGNTIY
>TRBJ1-1|TRBV2
ASSYTGGDTEAF
>TRBJ2-1|TRBV29-1
SARDRGSYNEQF
>TRBJ1-5|TRBV28
ASFHRTGRGQPQH
>TRBJ1-5|TRBV7-8
ASSQDRGNQPQH
>TRBJ2-7|TRBV19
ASSMGTGSYEQY
>TRBJ1-2|TRBV5-4
ASSLGGDYGYT